This T cell receptor beta chain was sequenced in a study of T cell changes during pregnancy in multiple sclerosis. The method was immunoSEQ multiplex PCR; TCRdb's version includes in-frame clones alone and lacks a portion of them. This sample yields some 100,000 clones, of which more than 90% are seen a single time; 1% to 1.5% belongs to the top ten. The V gene's germline CDR1 is KGHSH and CDR2 LQKENI. The CDR3 loop spans 17 amino acids. The V and J ends lost 4 bases and 0 bases respectively, with 19 bases between them. V and J are TRBV18 and TRBJ2-7, with TRBD2 as a possible D gene (6 bases). The source material was peripheral blood, sampled in the second trimester of pregnancy. The sequence was obtained from a female donor with multiple sclerosis, enrolled in a pregnancy study. For the CDR3, the DNA is TGTGCCAGCTCACTAGGGCGTGGGGGGACTGCCTCCTACGAGCAGTACTTC. Amino acids: CASSLGRGGTASYEQYF.